Following are 8 T cell receptor gamma chains from one sample sequenced in a study of γδ T cells in repeated Plasmodium falciparum infection. TCRdb re-called the multiplex PCR reads with CATT. This table holds some 30,000 gamma-chain clones, 1.4% found once. Gammadelta T cells were flow-sorted from PBMC into Vgamma9/Vdelta2+ and Vdelta2-negative populations for bulk analysis. The sequencing input was gamma-delta T cells from blood. These receptors were collected from a pool of human donors (malaria-infected and uninfected, not separated).

A word on this clone: The protein given by TCRdb reflects a much larger clone and differs at residue 7 from this DNA's translation, likely from a read error; the protein shown is the DNA's translation. The V call is TRGV4, the J call TRGJ1 or TRGJ2. This CDR3 has 11 amino acids. Trimming removed 4 bases from V and 9 bases from J; junction bases left unmatched: 6. The germline V gene encodes CDR1 EGSTGY and CDR2 YDSYTSSV. CDR3 bases: TGTGCCACCTGGGAGGAATGTAAGAAACTCTTT. Translation gives CATWEECKKLF.

The table lists this clone with a few counts. This DNA's translation and the protein TCRdb lists, from a much larger clone, do not match at residue 10, likely due to a read error; the protein shown is translated from the DNA. The chain links TRGV3 to TRGJ1 or TRGJ2. Germline matching of the DNA provided the J gene here, since TCRdb leaves it blank. CDR1 and CDR2 from the germline V gene are VTNTFY and YDVSTARD (reference sequence). This CDR3 spans 13 amino acids. The CDR3 spells CATWDFNYYEKLF. CDR3 DNA sequence: TGTGCCACCTGGGACTTCAATTATTATGAGAAACTCTTT.

Comments on this clone: TCRdb shows a much larger clone's protein in place of this DNA's translation, and the two differ at residue 12, likely through a read error; the protein shown is translated from the DNA. The V and J genes are TRGV9 and TRGJP. This CDR3 contains 17 residues. Germline CDR1 and CDR2: GITISATS and ISYDGTV (reference sequence). As DNA, the CDR3 is TGTGCCTTGTGGGAGGTACGACAAGAGTTGGGCGAAAAAATCAAGGTATTT. Translating it yields CALWEVRQELGEKIKVF.

This clone has a count of ten or more. The chain combines TRGV8 with TRGJ1 or TRGJ2. The CDR3 consists of 14 residues. Trimming at V came to 0 bases and at J to 5 bases, leaving 7 bases not matched to a gene. In germline, CDR1 is VENAVY, CDR2 YDSYNSRV. CDR3 protein: CATWDRRRNYKKLF. CDR3 DNA sequence: TGTGCCACCTGGGATAGGCGACGAAATTATAAGAAACTCTTT.

Points on this clone: A far larger clone is a single base away, which makes a read error likely. This sample includes further DNA sequences coding for the same CDR3. This chain connects TRGV9 to TRGJ1 or TRGJ2. No J segment appears in TCRdb, so it was assigned here by matching the sequence to germline. The CDR3 contains 12 residues. The V gene's germline CDR1 is GITISATS and CDR2 ISYDGTV (reference sequence). CDR3 residues: CALWEVPRKKLF. CDR3 DNA sequence: TGTGCCCTGTGGGAGGTGCCGAGAAAGAAACTCTTT.

As to this clone: A read error is likely here: a far larger clone is one base away. The same CDR3 can be traced to other DNA sequences in this sample. V is TRGV9 and J is TRGJ1 or TRGJ2. The J gene is absent in TCRdb and was assigned here via DNA matching to germline. V was pared by 4 bases and J by 1 base, with 7 bases of the junction left unmatched. This CDR3 comprises 14 residues. In germline, CDR1 is GITISATS, CDR2 ISYDGTV (reference sequence). The CDR3 DNA reads TGTGCCTTGTGGGAAGGACTAAATTATTATAAGAAACTCTTT. It codes for CALWEGLNYYKKLF.

This clone was picked up a small number of times. This sequence joins TRGV3 and TRGJ1 or TRGJ2. Here the J gene came from matching the DNA to germline, since TCRdb omits it. Looked up from germline, CDR1 is VTNTFY and CDR2 is YDVSTARD (reference sequence). The length of the CDR3 is 12 residues. For the CDR3, the DNA is TGTGCACCTGGGACAGAAAATTATAAGAAACTCTTT. It translates to CAPGTENYKKLF.

This clone was seen a handful of times. A read error is likely here: a far larger clone is one base away. The V gene is TRGV4, the J gene TRGJP2. Here the J gene came from matching the DNA to germline, since TCRdb omits it. There are 14 residues in the CDR3. Germline values: CDR1 EGSTGY, CDR2 YDSYTSSV. The junction had 8 bases not matched to a gene; V was cut back by 5 bases and J by 5 bases. In DNA, the CDR3 is TGTGCCACCTGGGCCTACAGCAGTGATTGGATCAAGACGTTT. The encoded protein is CATWAYSSDWIKTF.